This TCR beta chain was profiled in a study of T cells in Graves' hyperthyroidism and ophthalmopathy. Study-level background: Peripheral blood was acquired at first diagnosis, ahead of any therapy whatsoever.

Investigators excluded patients with uncontrolled infection, other autoimmune disease, pregnancy or lactation. The source of the PBMCs was approximately 10 ml of fresh peripheral blood. Study outcomes and limitations: Ophthalmopathy was separated from stable hyperthyroidism by a 13 V-J model.

Trimming took 2 bases from V and 4 from J, leaving 11 bases between them. Germline values: CDR1 LGHDT, CDR2 YNNKEL (reference sequence). The CDR3 totals 14 residues. This clonotype was observed a handful of times. Antigen specificity is unknown. Regions amplified from RNA transcripts were the TCR beta CDR3 regions. First-round RT-PCR of the TCR CDR3 relied on the HTBI primer set. One entry per CDR3 protein results from TCRdb running MiXCR on the multiplex PCR reads. The table shows a few hundred thousand distinct CDR3 sequences, with 15% to 18% occurring only once. The sample taken for sequencing was blood. The rearrangement uses TRBV3-1 and TRBJ2-5; D may be TRBD1 or TRBD2 (5 bases each). The receptor's source is a woman younger than 45 with Graves' hyperthyroidism. The CDR3 coding sequence is TGTGCCAGCAGCCAATCGACGGGGCCAGAGACCCAGTACTTC. This sequence encodes CASSQSTGPETQYF.